This is a list of T cell receptor beta chains from one sample in a study of OX40 agonist ivuxolimab in advanced cancers. The method was immunoSEQ multiplex PCR; TCRdb's version includes in-frame clones alone and lacks a portion of them. The data show tens of thousands of clones, about 89% seen once. Sequencing was performed on CD4+ or CD8+ T cells sorted from blood, taken in a trial of the OX40 agonist ivuxolimab. Receptors originate from an adult with an advanced solid tumor such as melanoma, head and neck, liver or kidney cancer. CDR3s include the opening cysteine and the closing phenylalanine or tryptophan. A D gene is named only where the DNA matches it firmly. The size entry is marked missing in some rows and otherwise reads once, few, many or a size class.

TRBD2 TRBJ2-1 . TRBV19 15 CASSHSGSSYNEQFF TGTGCCAGTAGTCATAGCGGGAGTTCCTACAATGAGCAGTTCTTC
. TRBJ2-1 once TRBV4-1 14 CASSHQGAHNEQFF TGCGCCAGCAGCCACCAGGGAGCTCACAATGAGCAGTTCTTC
. TRBJ2-3 . TRBV7-6 14 CASSASPSGDTQYF TGTGCCAGCAGCGCCTCCCCCTCAGGAGATACGCAGTATTTT
. TRBJ2-2 . TRBV27 12 CASSYSTGELFF TGTGCCAGCAGTTATAGCACCGGGGAGCTGTTTTTT
. TRBJ2-7 . TRBV12-5 16 CASAGPWRDQGCEQYF TGTGCTAGTGCCGGACCATGGAGGGACCAAGGTTGCGAGCAGTACTTC
. TRBJ2-7 . TRBV4-3 16 CASSQDSPASHYEQYF TGCGCCAGCAGCCAAGATTCCCCAGCCAGCCACTACGAGCAGTACTTC
. TRBJ2-1 . TRBV5-1 16 CASSLDRGNLGNEQFF TGCGCCAGCAGCTTGGACCGGGGAAATTTGGGCAATGAGCAGTTCTTC
TRBD1 TRBJ1-1 once TRBV19 17 CASRPGTGLSMNTEAFF TGTGCCAGCCGGCCCGGGACAGGGTTGAGCATGAACACTGAAGCTTTCTTT
TRBD1 TRBJ1-2 . TRBV7-2 17 CASSPNPGGQGVYGYTF TGTGCCAGCAGCCCTAATCCGGGGGGACAGGGGGTCTATGGCTACACCTTC
TRBD2 TRBJ2-7 . TRBV6-7 17 CASSYCISGPFSYEQYF TGTGCCAGCAGTTACTGTATTAGCGGGCCCTTCTCCTACGAGCAGTACTTC
. TRBJ2-7 . TRBV5-1 13 CASSLFSSYEQYF TGCGCCAGCAGCTTGTTTAGCTCCTACGAGCAGTACTTC
. TRBJ2-3 . TRBV19 16 CASSSPGTQNTDTQYF TGTGCCAGTAGTTCCCCCGGGACACAAAACACAGATACGCAGTATTTT
TRBD2 TRBJ2-3 . TRBV27 16 CASSKLAGGSTDTQYF TGTGCCAGCAGTAAACTAGCGGGAGGGAGCACAGATACGCAGTATTTT
. TRBJ2-1 . TRBV21-1 17 CASSKRFGTSGKNEQFF TGTGCCAGCAGCAAACGGTTCGGGACTAGCGGGAAAAATGAGCAGTTCTTC
TRBD2 TRBJ2-7 . TRBV7-9 16 CASSSTQAGSSYEQYF TGTGCCAGCAGCTCTACTCAAGCGGGATCCTCCTACGAGCAGTACTTC
. TRBJ1-3 . TRBV27 15 CASSLYPGRGNTIYF TGTGCCAGCAGTTTATACCCGGGCAGAGGAAACACCATATATTTT
. TRBJ2-7 . TRBV19 11 CASSIGHEQYF TGTGCCAGTAGTATAGGACACGAGCAGTACTTC
. TRBJ1-1 . TRBV28 15 CASSSPTSMNTEAFF TGTGCCAGCAGTTCCCCTACTTCAATGAACACTGAAGCTTTCTTT
TRBD1 TRBJ2-1 . TRBV7-2 19 CASSVLRPGQGASYNEQFF TGTGCCAGCAGCGTGCTTCGACCGGGACAGGGGGCTTCCTACAATGAGCAGTTCTTC
TRBD2 TRBJ2-1 . TRBV4-1 15 CASSLPSGIFNEQFF TGCGCCAGCAGCCTCCCTAGCGGGATTTTTAATGAGCAGTTCTTC
TRBD1 TRBJ2-2 . TRBV7-3 16 CASSLGPGQGAGELFF TGTGCCAGCAGCTTAGGGCCGGGACAGGGGGCCGGGGAGCTGTTTTTT
. TRBJ2-5 . TRBV25-1 13 CASSEGTEETQYF TGTGCCAGCAGTGAGGGAACGGAAGAGACCCAGTACTTC
TRBD1 TRBJ2-7 . TRBV29-1 15 CSVEDVGTGGYEQYF TGCAGCGTTGAAGATGTCGGGACAGGGGGCTACGAGCAGTACTTC
TRBD1 TRBJ2-7 . TRBV27 14 CASSLQGPPYEQYF TGTGCCAGCAGCCTACAGGGGCCCCCCTACGAGCAGTACTTC
TRBD1 TRBJ2-7 . TRBV27 14 CASSLGQGVGEQYF TGTGCCAGCAGTCTGGGACAGGGGGTAGGGGAGCAGTACTTC
. TRBJ2-1 . TRBV29-1 14 CSVDGGTSYNEQFF TGCAGCGTTGATGGCGGGACCTCCTACAATGAGCAGTTCTTC
. TRBJ2-1 . TRBV7-9 15 CASSLASVLYNEQFF TGTGCCAGCAGCTTAGCTAGCGTCTTATACAATGAGCAGTTCTTC
. TRBJ2-1 once TRBV28 12 CASSNIQAEQFF TGTGCCAGCAGTAACATCCAAGCGGAGCAGTTCTTC
TRBD2 TRBJ2-7 . TRBV5-4 14 CASSLRTSGYEQYF TGTGCCAGCAGCTTAAGGACTAGCGGCTACGAGCAGTACTTC
TRBD1 TRBJ2-2 few TRBV28 15 CASRQQGSDTGELFF TGTGCCAGCAGACAACAGGGGAGTGACACCGGGGAGCTGTTTTTT
TRBD2 TRBJ2-3 . TRBV29-1 14 CSVGGTRGTDTQYF TGCAGCGTTGGAGGGACTAGAGGCACAGATACGCAGTATTTT
. TRBJ1-5 . TRBV5-5 17 CASSLLSIIEGDQPQHF TGTGCCAGCAGCTTGCTATCAATAATAGAGGGCGATCAGCCCCAGCATTTT
. TRBJ2-7 . TRBV5-5 14 CASSIGPGGYEQYF TGTGCCAGCAGCATCGGACCTGGGGGCTACGAGCAGTACTTC
TRBD1 TRBJ2-7 . TRBV7-9 15 CASSRDSESSYEQYF TGTGCCAGCAGCCGGGACAGCGAAAGCTCCTACGAGCAGTACTTC
. TRBJ1-5 . TRBV28 12 CASPDGSGPQHF TGTGCCAGCCCGGACGGTTCTGGGCCCCAGCATTTT
. TRBJ2-7 . TRBV28 16 CASSWVTPEPVYEQYF TGTGCCAGCAGTTGGGTCACACCGGAACCTGTCTACGAGCAGTACTTC
. TRBJ1-5 . TRBV7-9 13 CASSFGEYQPQHF TGTGCCAGCAGCTTTGGAGAATATCAGCCCCAGCATTTT
. TRBJ2-7 . TRBV4-1 14 CASSQEENSYEQYF TGCGCCAGCAGCCAAGAAGAGAACTCCTACGAGCAGTACTTC
TRBD1 TRBJ1-1 . TRBV5-4 14 CASSLGAGGTEAFF TGTGCCAGCAGCTTGGGGGCAGGGGGCACTGAAGCTTTCTTT
. TRBJ1-2 once TRBV6-1 14 CASSEPAPWLGYTF TGTGCCAGCAGTGAACCGGCCCCGTGGCTTGGCTACACCTTC
. TRBJ2-2 . TRBV2 14 CASSGQDYTGELFF TGTGCCAGCAGTGGGCAGGACTACACCGGGGAGCTGTTTTTT
. TRBJ1-1 . TRBV29-1 12 CSVNVMNTEAFF TGCAGCGTTAATGTCATGAACACTGAAGCTTTCTTT
. TRBJ1-2 once TRBV19 13 CASSKSQNYGYTF TGTGCCAGTAGTAAATCACAGAACTATGGCTACACCTTC
TRBD2 TRBJ2-7 . TRBV27 17 CASSSTSGTSGDYEQYF TGTGCCAGCAGTTCCACCTCGGGGACTAGCGGGGACTACGAGCAGTACTTC
. TRBJ2-6 . TRBV19 16 CASSQSDGAGANVLTF TGTGCCAGTAGCCAGTCGGATGGGGCTGGGGCCAACGTCCTGACTTTC
. TRBJ1-1 . TRBV16 14 CASSQSRGGTEAFF TGTGCCAGCAGCCAATCAAGGGGTGGCACTGAAGCTTTCTTT
TRBD2 TRBJ2-5 . TRBV5-6 16 CASSLGLAGVSETQYF TGTGCCAGCAGCTTGGGGTTAGCGGGAGTTTCTGAGACCCAGTACTTC
. TRBJ1-4 . TRBV5-4 13 CASSFRGNEKLFF TGTGCCAGCAGCTTTCGGGGAAATGAAAAACTGTTTTTT
. TRBJ2-2 . TRBV27 16 CASSSPRGRSTGELFF TGTGCCAGCAGTTCCCCTCGGGGCAGAAGCACCGGGGAGCTGTTTTTT